A single sample is the source of the 22 T cell receptor beta chains below, sequenced in a study of vaccination and CD4 T cells after COVID-19 (dated 2022 in TCRdb). The protocol used for the library was PCR. Sequencing used an Illumina iSeq 100. At the Johns Hopkins FTIC core, DNA from the cultured CD4+ T cells underwent TCR sequencing with the Oncomine TCR Beta short-read assay. The raw public data were reprocessed by TCRdb itself: fastp quality trimming at Q25, MiXCR clonotype calling, in-frame beta chains only. Merged by CDR3 protein, the rows form single entries marked with the most common genes and DNA. The sample table records tens of thousands of distinct CDR3 sequences; more than 40% of these occur just once. Approximately 6.1% of the sample belongs to the ten largest clones. The treatment or condition label, read with the paper, signifies: approximately 10-day PBMC culture with coronavirus spike peptide pools or control peptides (ViraFEST assay).

Antigens for these TCRs are unknown. Material for sequencing was CD4+ T cells from blood, cultured in vitro. Receptor source: a human donor who had recovered from COVID-19.

V is TRBV11-2 and J is TRBJ2-7; D unresolved. Germline assignment: CDR1 SGHAT and CDR2 FQNNGV. Trimming took 0 bases from V and 1 from J, leaving 7 bases between them. The CDR3 runs to 14 residues. For the CDR3, the DNA is TGTGCCAGCAGCTTAGACGTCAGATCCTACGAGCAGTACTTC. Protein product: CASSLDVRSYEQYF.

The chain uses TRBV10-3 and TRBJ1-5; the D gene is possibly TRBD1 (6 bases). Germline values: CDR1 ENHRY, CDR2 SYGVKD. The V and J ends lost 3 bases and 7 bases respectively, with 16 bases between them. This CDR3 is 15 amino acids long. CDR3 DNA sequence: TGTGCCATCAGTGACGCGAGGGGGGGTGGGCAGCCCCAGCATTTT. Its translation: CAISDARGGGQPQHF.

The chain recombines TRBV20-1 with TRBJ2-7; TRBD2 matches at 11 bases. J was trimmed by 4 bases and V by 1 base; bases with no gene match: 6. The CDR3 extends over 15 amino acids. The V gene's germline CDR1 is DFQATT and CDR2 SNEGSKA (reference sequence). The CDR3 is CSARGLTSGSYEQYF. As DNA, the CDR3 is TGCAGTGCTAGAGGGTTAACTAGCGGGAGTTACGAGCAGTACTTC.

This chain joins TRBV6-2 or TRBV6-3 and TRBJ1-4; D call uncertain. Germline V CDR1 and CDR2: MNHEY, SVGEGT. V was cut by 6 bases and J by 8 bases, with 13 bases left in between. CDR3 length: 13 residues. The CDR3: CASSSGVHEKLFF. CDR3 nucleotides: TGTGCCAGCAGCTCGGGAGTTCACGAAAAACTGTTTTTT.

This chain joins TRBV19 and TRBJ1-2; 8 bases align to TRBD1. Germline CDR1 LNHDA, CDR2 SQIVND (reference sequence). The trim removed 10 bases at V and 5 bases at J, leaving 6 bases unmatched. The CDR3 is 12 amino acids. This chain's CDR3 is CATEDRGYGYTF. DNA for the CDR3: TGTGCCACCGAAGACAGGGGATATGGCTACACCTTC.

J is TRBJ2-2 and V is TRBV28, with 9 positions matching TRBD1. Germline trimming cut 1 base from V and 7 bases from J; bases unmatched to any gene: 10. In germline, CDR1 is MDHEN, CDR2 SYDVKM. This CDR3 has 17 amino acids. The CDR3 DNA sequence: TGTGCCAGCAGTTTATTAGGGACAGGGAGGTTCGGCGGGGAGCTGTTTTTT. It is translated as CASSLLGTGRFGGELFF.

The chain joins TRBV10-1 to TRBJ2-3; 10 nucleotides agree with TRBD1. The ends lost 3 bases at V and 2 bases at J; junction bases unmatched: 5. CDR3 length equals 16 residues. CDR1 WNHNN and CDR2 SYGVQD come from the germline V gene (reference sequence). The CDR3 sequence: CASSEGDRGATDTQYF. The DNA of the CDR3 is TGCGCCAGCAGTGAAGGGGACAGGGGAGCCACAGATACGCAGTATTTT.

This clonotype appeared a few times. The genes are TRBV2 and TRBJ1-6; D is ambiguous. The germline gives CDR1 SNHLY, CDR2 FYNNEI. The CDR3 extends over 13 amino acids. V lost 3 bases, J lost 7 bases, and 7 bases lay in between. The CDR3 coding sequence is TGTGCCAGCAGTGATGAAGGGAATTCACCCCTCCACTTT. It encodes CASSDEGNSPLHF. Full variable domain (missing parts from reference TRBV2 and TRBJ1-6): EPEVTQTPSHQVTQMGQEVILRCVPISNHLYFYWYRQILGQKVEFLVSFYNNEISEKSEIFDDQFSVERPDGSNFTLKIRSTKLEDSAMYFCASSDEGNSPLHFGNGTRLTVT.

This chain uses TRBV28 with TRBJ2-4, with D uncertain. Deletions cut 6 bases from V and 7 bases from J, with 10 bases between. This CDR3 region has 12 residues. Germline CDR1 MDHEN, CDR2 SYDVKM. CDR3 protein: CASRSEWNIQYF. DNA of the CDR3: TGTGCCAGCAGAAGTGAGTGGAACATTCAGTACTTC.

The chain employs TRBV11-3 and TRBJ1-5, with D uncertain. Trimming cost V 1 base and J 5 bases, with 6 bases left between them. This CDR3 has 13 amino acids. Germline CDR1 and CDR2: SGHNT and YENEEA. CDR3 sequence reads: CASSLGPDQPQHF. The DNA of the CDR3 is TGTGCCAGCAGCTTAGGGCCCGATCAGCCCCAGCATTTT.

The chain employs TRBV5-1 and TRBJ1-6, with a tentative D call TRBD1 (5 bases). The germline V and J ends were trimmed by 5 bases and 12 bases, with 15 bases remaining between them. The germline gives CDR1 SGHRS, CDR2 YFSETQ. The CDR3 spans 13 residues. CDR3 amino acids: CASRLDSGQPLHF. The CDR3 nucleotides read TGCGCCAGCAGGCTTGACAGTGGACAACCCCTCCACTTT.

The rearrangement uses TRBV20-1 and TRBJ1-1, with a tentative D call TRBD1 (6 bases). Trimming pared 5 bases from V and 8 bases from J, leaving 18 bases between. In germline, CDR1 is DFQATT, CDR2 SNEGSKA (reference sequence). The CDR3 loop spans 13 amino acids. The CDR3 reads CSAEGVRGTEAFF. The DNA for the CDR3 is TGCAGTGCTGAAGGGGTAAGGGGGACAGAAGCTTTCTTT.

This clonotype was detected only a few times. The chain links TRBV7-2 to TRBJ2-5; 7 positions agree with TRBD1. Unmatched junction bases numbered 4, after V lost 4 bases and J lost 2 bases. Germline CDR1 reads SGHTA; CDR2 reads FQGNSA. The CDR3 totals 14 residues. For the CDR3, the DNA is TGTGCCAGCAGCTATGACAGGGTTCAAGAGACCCAGTACTTC. Amino acids: CASSYDRVQETQYF.

This clonotype was seen just once. The DNA for the CDR3 is TGTGCCAGCAGCTTAGTAGCGGGGGGGCTTTTTAGCACCGGGGAGCTGTTTTTT. Translating gives CASSLVAGGLFSTGELFF. This chain uses TRBV7-8 with TRBJ2-2; 11 bases fit TRBD2. Losses at the gene ends were 1 base for V and 4 bases for J; bases not matched to a gene: 8. The germline V gene encodes CDR1 SGHVS and CDR2 FQNEAQ. The CDR3 is 18 residues long.

This clonotype was detected once. The rearrangement uses TRBV20-1 and TRBJ2-3; the match to TRBD2 covers 8 bases. V lost 6 bases, J lost 1 base, and 6 bases stayed unmatched. The CDR3 spans 14 residues. The germline CDR1 and CDR2 sequences are DFQATT and SNEGSKA (reference sequence). This CDR3 reads CSAAGERGTDTQYF. CDR3 coding DNA: TGCAGTGCAGCGGGAGAACGCGGCACAGATACGCAGTATTTT.

This clonotype has just a few counts. The chain has TRBV7-6 and TRBJ2-1; TRBD1 agrees at 8 bases. Trimming removed 0 bases from V and 5 bases from J; junction bases left unmatched: 18. CDR3 size: 20 residues. Germline V lookup: CDR1 SGHVS, CDR2 FNYEAQ. The CDR3 nucleotides are TGTGCCAGCAGCTTAGCGCCTTTTGGTGGGCAGGGGGCAAAAAACAATGAGCAGTTCTTC. This translates into CASSLAPFGGQGAKNNEQFF. Full variable domain (missing parts from reference TRBV7-6 and TRBJ2-1): GAGVSQSPRYKVTKRGQDVALRCDPISGHVSLYWYRQALGQGPEFLTYFNYEAQQDKSGLPNDRFSAERPEGSISTLTIQRTEQRDSAMYRCASSLAPFGGQGAKNNEQFFGPGTRLTVL.

This chain links TRBV10-3 with TRBJ2-3, with D unclear. Trimming cost V 2 bases and J 2 bases, with 8 bases left between them. Germline assignment: CDR1 ENHRY and CDR2 SYGVKD. The CDR3 runs 14 residues. Here the CDR3 DNA reads TGTGCCATCAGTGAGATCGGAGCCACAGATACGCAGTATTTT. Its translation is CAISEIGATDTQYF.

This chain uses TRBV15 with TRBJ1-1; D is perhaps TRBD1 (6 bases). Germline CDR1 reads LNHNV; CDR2 reads YYDKDF (reference sequence). V was shortened by 0 bases and J by 1 base, with 21 bases between the two germline ends. The CDR3 spans 19 residues. The CDR3 region is CATSRDKGTPKVTNTEAFF. CDR3 DNA: TGTGCCACCAGCAGAGATAAAGGGACACCTAAAGTCACGAACACTGAAGCTTTCTTT.

This chain uses TRBV7-6 with TRBJ2-7, with 12 positions matching TRBD2. The V gene end was trimmed by 6 bases and the J gene end by 7 bases; junction bases not matched to a gene: 13. This CDR3 comprises 16 residues. Germline V gene data show CDR1 as SGHVS and CDR2 as FNYEAQ. The CDR3 DNA reads TGTGCCAGCAGGCCCCTCCCTAGCGGGAGGGCTGGGGAGCAGTACTTC. Translating it yields CASRPLPSGRAGEQYF.

The gene calls are TRBV7-2 and TRBJ1-5, with TRBD1 identical over 9 bases. CDR3 length: 15 amino acids. Germline CDR1 is SGHTA and CDR2 is FQGNSA. J was trimmed by 3 bases and V by 3 bases; bases with no gene match: 3. The CDR3 nucleotides read TGTGCCAGCAGCTTGGGACAGGGTCACAATCAGCCCCAGCATTTT. Translation gives CASSLGQGHNQPQHF.

This clonotype has just a few counts. The chain has TRBV7-2 and TRBJ2-5, with D hard to call. From germline, CDR1 is SGHTA and CDR2 FQGNSA. The CDR3 length is 12 residues. Trimming removed 3 bases at V and 5 bases at J, with 7 bases between. CDR3 nucleotide sequence: TGTGCCAGCAGCTTCGTTGACGAGACCCAGTACTTC. Encoded protein: CASSFVDETQYF.

This clonotype was seen a handful of times. The chain links TRBV7-9 to TRBJ2-3; 7 bases fit TRBD2. The CDR3 consists of 14 residues. Germline trimming cut 6 bases from V and 3 bases from J; bases unmatched to any gene: 6. Per the germline V gene, CDR1 is SEHNR and CDR2 is FQNEAQ (reference sequence). The CDR3 here is CASSTGGWTDTQYF. DNA for the CDR3: TGTGCCAGCAGTACGGGGGGTTGGACAGATACGCAGTATTTT.